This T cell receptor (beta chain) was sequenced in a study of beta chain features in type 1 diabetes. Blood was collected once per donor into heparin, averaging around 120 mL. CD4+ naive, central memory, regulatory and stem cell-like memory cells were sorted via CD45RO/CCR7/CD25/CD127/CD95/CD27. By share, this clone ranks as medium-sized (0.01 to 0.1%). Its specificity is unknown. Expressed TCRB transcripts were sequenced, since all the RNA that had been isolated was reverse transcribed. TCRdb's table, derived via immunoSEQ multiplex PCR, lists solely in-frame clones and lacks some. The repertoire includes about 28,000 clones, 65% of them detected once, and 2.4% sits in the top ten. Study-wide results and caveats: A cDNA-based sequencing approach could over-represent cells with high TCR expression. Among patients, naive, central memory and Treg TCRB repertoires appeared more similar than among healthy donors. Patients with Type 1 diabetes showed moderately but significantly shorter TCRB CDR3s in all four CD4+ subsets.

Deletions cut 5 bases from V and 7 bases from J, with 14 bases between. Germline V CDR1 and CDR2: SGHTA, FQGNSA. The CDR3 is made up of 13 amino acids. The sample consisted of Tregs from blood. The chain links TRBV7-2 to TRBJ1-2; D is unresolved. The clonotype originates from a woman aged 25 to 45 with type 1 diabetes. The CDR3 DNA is TGTGCCAGCAGCCAATCGGGTGATGGTGGCTACACCTTC. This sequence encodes CASSQSGDGGYTF.